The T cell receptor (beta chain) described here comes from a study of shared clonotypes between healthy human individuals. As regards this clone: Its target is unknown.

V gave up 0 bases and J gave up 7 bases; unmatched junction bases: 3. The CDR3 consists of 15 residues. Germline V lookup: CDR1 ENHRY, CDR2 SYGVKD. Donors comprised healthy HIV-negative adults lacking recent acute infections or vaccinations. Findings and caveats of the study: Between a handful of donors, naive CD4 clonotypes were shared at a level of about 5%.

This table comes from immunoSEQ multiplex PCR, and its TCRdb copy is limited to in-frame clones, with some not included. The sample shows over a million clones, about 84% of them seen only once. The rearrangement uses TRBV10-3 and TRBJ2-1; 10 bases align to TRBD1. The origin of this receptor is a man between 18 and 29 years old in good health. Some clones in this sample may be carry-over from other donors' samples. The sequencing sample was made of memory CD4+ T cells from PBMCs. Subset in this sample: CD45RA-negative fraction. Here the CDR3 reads CAISESDRGKNEQFF. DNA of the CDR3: TGTGCCATCAGTGAGTCGGACAGGGGGAAGAATGAGCAGTTCTTC.